The source of this T cell receptor (beta chain) is a study of blood T cell repertoires in COVID-19. Trimming removed 2 bases from V and 4 bases from J; junction bases left unmatched: 5. This CDR3 has 14 amino acids. Per the germline V gene, CDR1 is GTSNPN and CDR2 is SVGIG (reference sequence). Clones were read by immunoSEQ multiplex PCR, and TCRdb kept only the in-frame ones, dropping some. The data contain 400,000 or so clones, approximately 85% of them seen just once; the ten biggest clones take up roughly 2%. The source material was PBMCs or T cells enriched from blood (not recorded which). The V gene is TRBV30, the J gene TRBJ1-5, with TRBD1 matching over 7 bases. The receptor comes from a woman aged 40-49 years with acute COVID-19. Here the CDR3 DNA reads TGTGCCTGGAGTCTTGGGACAGCTAATCAGCCCCAGCATTTT. It is translated as CAWSLGTANQPQHF.